The rows below give T cell receptor beta chains drawn from one sample of a study of T cell repertoires in cytomegalovirus infection. Each CDR3 protein gets one entry after TCRdb re-called the reads with MiXCR. The data show roughly 190,000 distinct CDR3 sequences, with approximately 9.6% seen just once and about 4.6% held by the top ten. Sequences were obtained from PBMCs. These receptors all come from a human donor in good health (CMV status not recorded). Some clones in this sample may be carry-over from other donors' samples. The CDR3 runs from the conserved cysteine through the conserved F or W. Fields, in order: J gene, V gene, clone size, D gene, CDR3 protein, CDR3 DNA. A D gene is named only where the DNA matches it firmly. Clone size appears in some rows only: once, few, many, or a class for an expanded clone.

j_call: TRBJ2-5
v_call: TRBV7-9
clone_size: many
d_call: .
cdr3_aa: CASSSSRQGLLQETQYF
cdr3_nt: .

j_call: TRBJ2-7
v_call: TRBV7-6
clone_size: few
d_call: .
cdr3_aa: CASSLWGSEQYF
cdr3_nt: TGTGCCAGCAGCTTATGGGGATCCGAGCAGTACTTC

j_call: TRBJ2-7
v_call: TRBV20-1
clone_size: .
d_call: TRBD1
cdr3_aa: CSASNRGGHEQYF
cdr3_nt: TGCAGTGCTAGCAACAGGGGCGGCCACGAGCAGTACTTC

j_call: TRBJ1-2
v_call: TRBV25-1
clone_size: .
d_call: .
cdr3_aa: CASSESKGYNYGYTF
cdr3_nt: TGTGCCAGCAGTGAAAGTAAAGGATATAACTATGGCTACACCTTC

j_call: TRBJ2-1
v_call: TRBV20-1
clone_size: .
d_call: TRBD1
cdr3_aa: CSARGEGQGSYEQFF
cdr3_nt: TGCAGTGCCCGGGGGGAGGGACAGGGGTCGTATGAGCAGTTCTTC

j_call: TRBJ1-1
v_call: TRBV19
clone_size: .
d_call: .
cdr3_aa: CATQDPGRRPWRTEAFF
cdr3_nt: TGTGCCACCCAAGACCCGGGCAGGCGGCCCTGGCGCACTGAAGCTTTCTTT

j_call: TRBJ1-3
v_call: TRBV7-2
clone_size: many
d_call: .
cdr3_aa: CASSPGDSYSGNTIYF
cdr3_nt: TGTGCCAGCAGCCCGGGAGACAGCTACTCTGGAAACACCATATATTTT

j_call: TRBJ2-2
v_call: TRBV7-9
clone_size: .
d_call: TRBD1
cdr3_aa: CASSPGTVFTGELFF
cdr3_nt: TGTGCCAGCAGCCCCGGGACAGTCTTCACCGGGGAGCTGTTTTTT

j_call: TRBJ1-5
v_call: TRBV7-2
clone_size: many
d_call: .
cdr3_aa: CASSSGQDSNQPQHF
cdr3_nt: TGTGCCAGCAGCTCGGGACAAGATAGCAATCAGCCCCAGCATTTT

j_call: TRBJ1-2
v_call: TRBV18
clone_size: few
d_call: TRBD1
cdr3_aa: CASSPTDRAIYGYTF
cdr3_nt: TGTGCCAGCTCACCTACGGACAGGGCAATCTACGGCTACACCTTC

j_call: TRBJ2-3
v_call: TRBV7-2
clone_size: many
d_call: TRBD2
cdr3_aa: CASRLLGLGVIDTQYF
cdr3_nt: TGTGCCAGCAGATTACTAGGACTAGGTGTGATAGATACGCAGTATTTT

j_call: TRBJ1-2
v_call: TRBV5-4
clone_size: few
d_call: TRBD1
cdr3_aa: CASSLAARTGDYGYTF
cdr3_nt: TGTGCCAGCAGCTTGGCAGCCAGGACAGGGGACTATGGCTACACCTTC

j_call: TRBJ1-2
v_call: TRBV4-2
clone_size: many
d_call: .
cdr3_aa: CASSQDHAGLQTNYGYTF
cdr3_nt: TGTGCCAGCAGCCAAGATCACGCCGGACTCCAAACTAACTATGGCTACACCTTC

j_call: TRBJ2-3
v_call: TRBV15
clone_size: .
d_call: TRBD2
cdr3_aa: CATSSVTSEEADTQYF
cdr3_nt: TGTGCCACCAGCAGTGTTACTAGCGAAGAGGCAGATACGCAGTATTTT

j_call: TRBJ2-1
v_call: TRBV6-6
clone_size: many
d_call: TRBD2
cdr3_aa: CASSYGTSNYVDEQFF
cdr3_nt: TGTGCCAGCAGTTACGGGACTAGCAATTACGTCGATGAGCAGTTCTTC

j_call: TRBJ1-2
v_call: TRBV7-2
clone_size: many
d_call: .
cdr3_aa: CASSLGRGYGYTF
cdr3_nt: TGTGCCAGCAGCTTAGGCAGGGGTTATGGCTACACCTTC

j_call: TRBJ1-1
v_call: TRBV28
clone_size: few
d_call: .
cdr3_aa: CASSLTGDTEAFF
cdr3_nt: TGTGCCAGCAGTCTTACAGGTGACACTGAAGCTTTCTTT

j_call: TRBJ1-1
v_call: TRBV30
clone_size: few
d_call: .
cdr3_aa: CAWARQQNTEAFF
cdr3_nt: TGTGCCTGGGCTAGACAGCAGAACACTGAAGCTTTCTTT

j_call: TRBJ1-6
v_call: TRBV7-8
clone_size: many
d_call: .
cdr3_aa: CASSKMGRGVNSPLHF
cdr3_nt: TGTGCCAGCAGCAAAATGGGGAGGGGTGTGAATTCACCCCTCCACTTT

j_call: TRBJ2-7
v_call: TRBV7-9
clone_size: .
d_call: TRBD1
cdr3_aa: CASSLARGQGAYEQYF
cdr3_nt: TGTGCCAGCAGCTTAGCGAGGGGACAGGGGGCCTACGAGCAGTACTTC

j_call: TRBJ1-1
v_call: TRBV29-1
clone_size: .
d_call: TRBD1
cdr3_aa: CSTLTGPGNEAFF
cdr3_nt: TGCAGCACACTGACAGGGCCGGGAAATGAAGCTTTCTTT

j_call: TRBJ2-3
v_call: TRBV12-3/TRBV12-4
clone_size: many
d_call: TRBD2
cdr3_aa: CASSRGLAGADTQYF
cdr3_nt: TGTGCCAGCAGCCGAGGACTAGCGGGAGCAGATACGCAGTATTTT

j_call: TRBJ2-2
v_call: TRBV5-6
clone_size: few
d_call: .
cdr3_aa: CASSFMTHNTGELFF
cdr3_nt: TGTGCCAGCAGCTTCATGACACATAACACCGGGGAGCTGTTTTTT

j_call: TRBJ2-7
v_call: TRBV9
clone_size: few
d_call: .
cdr3_aa: CASSARIPDTEQYF
cdr3_nt: TGTGCCAGCAGCGCCCGTATTCCCGACACCGAGCAGTACTTC

j_call: TRBJ1-1
v_call: TRBV7-2
clone_size: many
d_call: TRBD1
cdr3_aa: CASSLFHRTGLSEAFF
cdr3_nt: TGTGCCAGCAGCTTATTTCATCGGACAGGGTTATCTGAAGCTTTCTTT

j_call: TRBJ2-1
v_call: TRBV28
clone_size: .
d_call: .
cdr3_aa: CASSLPTVYEQFF
cdr3_nt: TGTGCCAGCAGTTTGCCTACAGTTTATGAGCAGTTCTTC

j_call: TRBJ2-7
v_call: TRBV30
clone_size: few
d_call: .
cdr3_aa: CAWSRLGDEQYF
cdr3_nt: TGTGCCTGGAGTAGGCTTGGGGACGAGCAGTACTTC

j_call: TRBJ1-1
v_call: TRBV7-2
clone_size: few
d_call: TRBD1
cdr3_aa: CASSFRTGDAEAFF
cdr3_nt: TGTGCCAGCAGCTTTCGGACAGGGGACGCTGAAGCTTTCTTT

j_call: TRBJ1-1
v_call: TRBV10-3
clone_size: few
d_call: .
cdr3_aa: CAISASLGMNTEAFF
cdr3_nt: TGTGCCATCAGTGCTAGTCTGGGCATGAACACTGAAGCTTTCTTT

j_call: TRBJ2-7
v_call: TRBV14
clone_size: few
d_call: TRBD1
cdr3_aa: CASSKRGQVPWEQYF
cdr3_nt: TGTGCCAGCAGCAAACGGGGACAGGTCCCCTGGGAGCAGTACTTC

j_call: TRBJ2-4
v_call: TRBV7-8
clone_size: many
d_call: .
cdr3_aa: CASSGNTGSGIQYF
cdr3_nt: TGTGCCAGCAGCGGTAATACAGGGTCGGGCATTCAGTACTTC

j_call: TRBJ2-1
v_call: TRBV28
clone_size: few
d_call: TRBD2
cdr3_aa: CASSRPPGLAGSNEQFF
cdr3_nt: TGTGCCAGCAGTCGACCCCCGGGACTAGCGGGATCCAATGAGCAGTTCTTC

j_call: TRBJ1-6
v_call: TRBV6-1
clone_size: many
d_call: .
cdr3_aa: CASTNRQMYNSPLHF
cdr3_nt: TGTGCCAGCACCAATAGACAGATGTATAATTCACCCCTCCACTTT

j_call: TRBJ1-4
v_call: TRBV29-1
clone_size: few
d_call: TRBD1
cdr3_aa: CSVRQGANEKLFF
cdr3_nt: TGCAGCGTTCGGCAGGGGGCTAATGAAAAACTGTTTTTT

j_call: TRBJ2-7
v_call: TRBV7-2
clone_size: many
d_call: TRBD2
cdr3_aa: CASSLDAGGPYEQYF
cdr3_nt: TGTGCCAGCAGCTTAGACGCGGGGGGGCCCTACGAGCAGTACTTC

j_call: TRBJ2-7
v_call: TRBV7-2
clone_size: many
d_call: TRBD1
cdr3_aa: CASSTGTGVDEQYF
cdr3_nt: TGTGCCAGCAGTACCGGGACAGGGGTTGACGAGCAGTACTTC

j_call: TRBJ2-2
v_call: TRBV7-2
clone_size: many
d_call: .
cdr3_aa: CASSLAGGGAGELFF
cdr3_nt: TGTGCCAGCAGCTTAGCAGGAGGGGGTGCGGGGGAGCTGTTTTTT

j_call: TRBJ2-3
v_call: TRBV6-6
clone_size: many
d_call: TRBD2
cdr3_aa: CASSYSWLAGGYADTQYF
cdr3_nt: TGTGCCAGCAGTTACTCATGGCTAGCGGGAGGTTACGCAGATACGCAGTATTTT

j_call: TRBJ2-6
v_call: TRBV7-2
clone_size: .
d_call: .
cdr3_aa: CASSLQGRGGANVLTF
cdr3_nt: TGTGCCAGCAGCTTACAGGGGCGGGGGGGGGCCAACGTCCTGACTTTC

j_call: TRBJ1-2
v_call: TRBV12-3/TRBV12-4
clone_size: .
d_call: .
cdr3_aa: CASSFGPRGQHYGYTF
cdr3_nt: TGTGCCAGCAGTTTCGGTCCCCGGGGGCAGCACTATGGCTACACCTTC

j_call: TRBJ2-1
v_call: TRBV2
clone_size: many
d_call: TRBD1
cdr3_aa: CASSAQGLIHEQFF
cdr3_nt: TGTGCCAGCAGTGCACAGGGGTTGATCCATGAGCAGTTCTTC

j_call: TRBJ2-7
v_call: TRBV28
clone_size: few
d_call: .
cdr3_aa: CASSLWYREQYF
cdr3_nt: TGTGCCAGCAGTTTATGGTATCGCGAGCAGTACTTC

j_call: TRBJ2-7
v_call: TRBV20-1
clone_size: .
d_call: TRBD1
cdr3_aa: CSARDRGQGKAAQYF
cdr3_nt: TGCAGTGCTAGAGATCGTGGACAGGGGAAGGCCGCGCAGTACTTC

j_call: TRBJ2-1
v_call: TRBV6-2/TRBV6-3
clone_size: few
d_call: .
cdr3_aa: CASSVGGAQGPYNEQFF
cdr3_nt: TGTGCCAGCAGTGTGGGCGGGGCCCAAGGGCCCTACAATGAGCAGTTCTTC

j_call: TRBJ2-6
v_call: TRBV25-1
clone_size: few
d_call: .
cdr3_aa: CASSEYAASSGANVLTF
cdr3_nt: TGTGCCAGCAGTGAATACGCAGCATCCTCTGGGGCCAACGTCCTGACTTTC

j_call: TRBJ2-1
v_call: TRBV4-3
clone_size: few
d_call: .
cdr3_aa: CASSRAVSSYNEQFF
cdr3_nt: TGCGCCAGCAGCCGAGCGGTTAGCTCCTACAATGAGCAGTTCTTC

j_call: TRBJ2-7
v_call: TRBV28
clone_size: few
d_call: TRBD2
cdr3_aa: CASRRLAGGLRYEQYF
cdr3_nt: TGTGCCAGCAGAAGACTAGCGGGGGGCCTTCGCTACGAGCAGTACTTC

j_call: TRBJ1-5
v_call: TRBV6-2/TRBV6-3
clone_size: .
d_call: TRBD1
cdr3_aa: CASIGDRDNQPQHF
cdr3_nt: TGTGCCAGCATCGGGGACAGGGATAATCAGCCCCAGCATTTT

j_call: TRBJ1-5
v_call: TRBV28
clone_size: few
d_call: .
cdr3_aa: CASSLWAGNQPQHF
cdr3_nt: TGTGCCAGCAGTTTATGGGCAGGCAATCAGCCCCAGCATTTT

j_call: TRBJ1-5
v_call: TRBV10-3
clone_size: .
d_call: .
cdr3_aa: CAISAGVGSNQPQHF
cdr3_nt: TGTGCCATCAGTGCTGGGGTTGGGAGCAATCAGCCCCAGCATTTT

j_call: TRBJ1-1
v_call: TRBV5-1
clone_size: once
d_call: .
cdr3_aa: CASSLGPGEGTEAFF
cdr3_nt: TGCGCCAGCAGCTTGGGGCCCGGGGAAGGCACTGAAGCTTTCTTT

j_call: TRBJ1-3
v_call: TRBV7-8
clone_size: many
d_call: .
cdr3_aa: CASSFSDDGNTIYF
cdr3_nt: TGTGCCAGCAGCTTTTCTGACGATGGAAACACCATATATTTT

j_call: TRBJ1-5
v_call: TRBV19
clone_size: .
d_call: .
cdr3_aa: CASTRTLNQPQHF
cdr3_nt: TGTGCCAGTACTAGGACATTGAATCAGCCCCAGCATTTT

j_call: TRBJ1-1
v_call: TRBV20-1
clone_size: many
d_call: TRBD1
cdr3_aa: CSARGTGGDITEAFF
cdr3_nt: TGCAGTGCTCGGGGGACAGGGGGCGATATCACTGAAGCTTTCTTT

j_call: TRBJ1-1
v_call: TRBV2
clone_size: .
d_call: .
cdr3_aa: CASEIIGILAFF
cdr3_nt: TGTGCCAGCGAGATCATTGGGATTTTGGCTTTCTTT

j_call: TRBJ2-5
v_call: TRBV7-3
clone_size: many
d_call: TRBD1
cdr3_aa: CASSLDGTGTETQYF
cdr3_nt: TGTGCCAGCAGCTTAGATGGGACAGGGACAGAGACCCAGTACTTC

j_call: TRBJ1-1
v_call: TRBV20-1
clone_size: many
d_call: .
cdr3_aa: CSTDGGRNTEAFF
cdr3_nt: TGCAGTACCGATGGGGGGAGGAACACTGAAGCTTTCTTT

j_call: TRBJ2-2
v_call: TRBV20-1
clone_size: many
d_call: .
cdr3_aa: CSASAKTAGELFF
cdr3_nt: TGCAGTGCTAGCGCCAAAACCGCCGGGGAGCTGTTTTTT

j_call: TRBJ2-5
v_call: TRBV28
clone_size: many
d_call: .
cdr3_aa: CASRRKETQYF
cdr3_nt: TGTGCCAGCAGGAGAAAAGAGACCCAGTACTTC

j_call: TRBJ2-5
v_call: TRBV12-3/TRBV12-4
clone_size: many
d_call: .
cdr3_aa: CASSFEVLDTQYF
cdr3_nt: TGTGCCAGCAGTTTCGAGGTGTTGGATACCCAGTACTTC